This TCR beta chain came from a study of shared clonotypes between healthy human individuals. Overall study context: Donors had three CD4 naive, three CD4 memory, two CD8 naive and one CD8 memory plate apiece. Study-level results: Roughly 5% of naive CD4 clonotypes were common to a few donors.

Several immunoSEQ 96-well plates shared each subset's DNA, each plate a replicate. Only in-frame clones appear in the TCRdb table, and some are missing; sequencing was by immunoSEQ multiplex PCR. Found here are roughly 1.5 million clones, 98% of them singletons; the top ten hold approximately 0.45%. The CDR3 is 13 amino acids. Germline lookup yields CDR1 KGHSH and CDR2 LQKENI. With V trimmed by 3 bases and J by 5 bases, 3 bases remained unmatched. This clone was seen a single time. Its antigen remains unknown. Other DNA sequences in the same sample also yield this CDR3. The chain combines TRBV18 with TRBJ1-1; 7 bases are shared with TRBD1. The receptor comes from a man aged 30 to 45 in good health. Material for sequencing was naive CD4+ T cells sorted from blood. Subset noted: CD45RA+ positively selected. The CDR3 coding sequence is TGTGCCAGCTCACCTGAACAGGGGACTGAAGCTTTCTTT. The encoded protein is CASSPEQGTEAFF. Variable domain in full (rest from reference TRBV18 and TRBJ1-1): NAGVMQNPRHLVRRRGQEARLRCSPMKGHSHVYWYRQLPEEGLKFMVYLQKENIIDESGMPKERFSAEFPKEGPSILRIQQVVRGDSAAYFCASSPEQGTEAFFGQGTRLTVV.